This T cell receptor (beta chain) was captured in a study of OX40 agonist ivuxolimab in advanced cancers. Clones were sequenced by immunoSEQ multiplex PCR, and TCRdb holds only the in-frame ones, with some missing. The sample has over 20,000 clones, around 76% seen once; the top ten hold roughly 9%. The study, taken as a whole, reports: The expanded peripheral T cells' antigen specificity was not determined. At 0.1 to 3.0 mg/kg and by week 6, clonal expansion occurred in CD4+ and CD8+ blood T cells. CD4+ T cells averaged fewer expanded clones than CD8+ T cells.

With respect to this clone: The antigen is undetermined.

This CDR3 contains 13 residues. The V gene's germline CDR1 is SGDLS and CDR2 YYNGEE. Trimming shortened V by 0 bases and J by 4 bases, and 6 bases separated the two germline ends. This clonotype was obtained from an adult with an advanced solid tumor such as melanoma, head and neck, liver or kidney cancer. The sample was CD4+ or CD8+ T cells sorted from blood, taken in a trial of the OX40 agonist ivuxolimab. This chain uses TRBV9 with TRBJ2-3; D remains ambiguous. CDR3 in amino acids: CASSVDLADTQYF. The CDR3 DNA reads TGTGCCAGCAGCGTAGACCTGGCAGATACGCAGTATTTT.